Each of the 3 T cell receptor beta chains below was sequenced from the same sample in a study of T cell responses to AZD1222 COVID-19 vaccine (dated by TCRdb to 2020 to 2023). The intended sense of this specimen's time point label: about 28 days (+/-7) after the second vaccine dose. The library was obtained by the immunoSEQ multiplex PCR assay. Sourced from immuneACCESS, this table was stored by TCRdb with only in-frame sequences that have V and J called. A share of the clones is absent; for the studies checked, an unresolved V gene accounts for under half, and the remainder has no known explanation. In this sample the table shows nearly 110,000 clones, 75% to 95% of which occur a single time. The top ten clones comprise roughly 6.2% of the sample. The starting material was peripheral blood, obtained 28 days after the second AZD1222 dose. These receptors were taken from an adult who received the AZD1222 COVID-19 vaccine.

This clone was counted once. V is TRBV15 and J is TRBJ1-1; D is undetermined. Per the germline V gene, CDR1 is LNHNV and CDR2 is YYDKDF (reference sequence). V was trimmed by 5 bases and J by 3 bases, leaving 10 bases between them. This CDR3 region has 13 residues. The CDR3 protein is CATSLRTDTEAFF. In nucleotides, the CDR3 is TGTGCCACCAGCCTCCGTACGGACACTGAAGCTTTCTTT.

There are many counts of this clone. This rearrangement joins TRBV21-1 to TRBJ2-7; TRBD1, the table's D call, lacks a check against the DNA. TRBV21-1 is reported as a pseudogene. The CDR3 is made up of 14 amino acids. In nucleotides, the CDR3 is TGTGCCAGCAGCGCCCGACAGGGCTCTTACGAGCAGTACTTC. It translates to CASSARQGSYEQYF.

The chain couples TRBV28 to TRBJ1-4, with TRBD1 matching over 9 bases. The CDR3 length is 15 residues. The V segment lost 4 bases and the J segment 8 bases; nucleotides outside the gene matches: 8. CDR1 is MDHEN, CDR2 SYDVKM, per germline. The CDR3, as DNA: TGTGCCAGCAGTTCGAGGGGACAGGGAGGAGAAAAACTGTTTTTT. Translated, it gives CASSSRGQGGEKLFF.